What follows are 10 T cell receptor beta chains derived from one specimen sequenced in a study of lymphopenia after photon versus proton radiotherapy. Data came from immunoSEQ multiplex PCR; TCRdb stores just in-frame clones and leaves some out. The data hold about 16,000 clones, with 88% observed a single time. The input for sequencing was peripheral blood, taken from a patient treated with proton-based radiotherapy. All receptors derive from a woman aged 60 to 75 with cholangiocarcinoma. Some clones in this sample may be carry-over from other donors' samples.

The V and J genes are TRBV18 and TRBJ1-5, with D unclear. Germline-derived CDR1 and CDR2 are KGHSH and LQKENI. The germline V and J ends were trimmed by 5 bases and 0 bases, with 5 bases remaining between them. This CDR3 contains 13 residues. The CDR3 nucleotides are TGTGCCAGCTCATCGGATAGCAATCAGCCCCAGCATTTT. Encoded protein: CASSSDSNQPQHF.

The chain recombines TRBV7-9 with TRBJ1-2, with 7 bases fitting TRBD1. Germline lookup yields CDR1 SEHNR and CDR2 FQNEAQ (reference sequence). CDR3 length: 13 amino acids. J gave up 8 bases and V 5 bases, and 8 bases lay outside the gene matches. The CDR3 sequence is CASSPGTERGYTF. CDR3 nucleotide sequence: TGTGCCAGCAGCCCCGGGACAGAGAGGGGCTACACCTTC.

V gene TRBV27 combines with J gene TRBJ2-4; D is undetermined. Trimming removed 3 bases at V and 1 base at J, with 7 bases between. The CDR3 runs 14 residues. Per germline, CDR1 MNHEY and CDR2 SMNVEV (reference sequence). CDR3 residues: CASSLVGAKNIQYF. For the CDR3, the DNA is TGTGCCAGCAGTTTGGTTGGGGCCAAAAACATTCAGTACTTC.

V gene TRBV27 combines with J gene TRBJ1-2; 7 positions agree with TRBD1. CDR1 MNHEY and CDR2 SMNVEV come from the germline V gene (reference sequence). With 6 bases clipped from V and 4 bases from J, the junction kept 8 bases outside the gene matches. The CDR3 sequence is 14 residues long. This CDR3 is CASSTAGGIYGYTF. The CDR3 DNA reads TGTGCCAGCAGCACAGCAGGGGGTATCTATGGCTACACCTTC.

The sample holds one count of this clone. The chain uses TRBV11-2 and TRBJ2-7; D possibly corresponds to TRBD2 (5 bases). The germline V gene has CDR1 SGHAT and CDR2 FQNNGV. The CDR3 has 15 residues. V was clipped by 1 base and J by 3 bases, with 13 bases between them. The CDR3 DNA is TGTGCCAGCAGCTTAGGAGCGGACTTGGGCTACGAGCAGTACTTC. As protein: CASSLGADLGYEQYF.

The rearrangement links TRBV6-5 to TRBJ2-7; no clear D gene. Looked up from germline, CDR1 is MNHEY and CDR2 is SVGAGI. The CDR3 has 14 amino acids. Deletions cut 5 bases from V and 3 bases from J, with 14 bases between. CDR3 amino acids: CASSPITPFYEQYF. The CDR3 DNA reads as TGTGCCAGCAGTCCCATAACGCCCTTCTACGAGCAGTACTTC.

The chain couples TRBV5-4 to TRBJ2-7, with TRBD1 identical over 8 bases. The CDR3 runs 16 residues. Germline V gene sequence: CDR1 SGHNT, CDR2 YYREEE (reference sequence). The trim removed 3 bases at V and 1 base at J, leaving 9 bases unmatched. CDR3 DNA: TGTGCCAGCAGCTCCGGGACAGGTCCGACGTCCTACGAGCAGTACTTC. It specifies CASSSGTGPTSYEQYF.

This sequence joins TRBV2 and TRBJ2-7, with 7 nucleotides matching TRBD1. The CDR3 runs to 13 residues. Trimming cost V 8 bases and J 2 bases; bases outside gene matches: 6. Germline V gene sequence: CDR1 SNHLY, CDR2 FYNNEI. In DNA, the CDR3 is TGTGCCAGCGTGACAGGGTCCGCCTACGAGCAGTACTTC. This sequence encodes CASVTGSAYEQYF.

This clone was recorded only once. This chain uses TRBV10-1 with TRBJ1-1; D unclear. CDR3 size: 13 residues. Trimming pared 8 bases from V and 3 bases from J, leaving 13 bases between. Germline assignment: CDR1 WNHNN and CDR2 SYGVQD (reference sequence). CDR3 sequence reads: CASRGQADTEAFF. CDR3 nucleotides: TGCGCCAGCCGAGGCCAGGCGGACACTGAAGCTTTCTTT.

The chain has TRBV5-6 and TRBJ1-5, with unresolved D. The CDR3 extends over 15 amino acids. Per the germline V gene, CDR1 is SGHDT and CDR2 is YYEEEE. V was cut by 4 bases and J by 0 bases, with 11 bases left in between. The CDR3 nucleotides read TGTGCCAGCAGCCGCGGGTTGGGTAGCAATCAGCCCCAGCATTTT. It encodes CASSRGLGSNQPQHF.